The 21 T cell receptor beta chains reported below all come from one sample, sequenced in a study of Graves' ophthalmopathy and Graves' hyperthyroidism. Using RNA transcripts, the TCR beta CDR3 regions were amplified. An opening RT-PCR round employed HTBI primers and preceded a second-round multiplex PCR. A single record per CDR3 protein comes from TCRdb applying MiXCR to the multiplex PCR reads. This sample has about 1.2 million distinct CDR3 sequences, with about two fifths found just once. Sequenced material: peripheral blood or thyroid tissue (not recorded which). These receptors all come from an adult man with Graves' hyperthyroidism.

In its sample, this clonotype was seen many times. This chain uses TRBV7-9 with TRBJ2-7, with 8 bases lining up with TRBD2. With V trimmed by 5 bases and J by 0 bases, 9 bases remained unmatched. CDR1 is SEHNR, CDR2 FQNEAQ, per germline (reference sequence). This CDR3 has 16 residues. The CDR3 loop reads CASSPLRGGSSYEQYF. CDR3 nucleotide sequence: TGTGCCAGCAGCCCTCTCCGGGGGGGCAGCTCCTACGAGCAGTACTTC. The full variable domain, completed using reference TRBV7-9 and TRBJ2-7, is DTGVSQNPRHKITKRGQNVTFRCDPISEHNRLYWYRQTLGQGPEFLTYFQNEAQLEKSRLLSDRFSAERPKGSFSTLEIQRTEQGDSAMYLCASSPLRGGSSYEQYFGPGTRLTVT.

This clonotype was seen a few times. The rearrangement uses TRBV19 and TRBJ2-7; 8 nucleotides align to TRBD1. This CDR3 region has 16 residues. Germline V gene sequence: CDR1 LNHDA, CDR2 SQIVND (reference sequence). Trimming at V came to 3 bases and at J to 2 bases, leaving 9 bases not matched to a gene. CDR3 in amino acids: CASSMLVGQAAYEQYF. The DNA of the CDR3 is TGTGCCAGTAGTATGTTGGTGGGACAGGCAGCCTACGAGCAGTACTTC.

This clonotype was counted ten times or more. The chain has TRBV2 and TRBJ1-2; 7 bases fit TRBD1. CDR1 SNHLY and CDR2 FYNNEI come from the germline V gene. V lost 3 bases to trimming and J lost 5 bases; unmatched junction nucleotides: 12. This CDR3 spans 16 amino acids. CDR3 coding DNA: TGTGCCAGCAGTGATATGCAAACAGGGGATTGGTATGGCTACACCTTC. This codes for CASSDMQTGDWYGYTF.

The chain uses TRBV29-1 and TRBJ1-1; 10 bases are a match to TRBD1. The CDR3 spans 18 residues. Germline V gives CDR1 SQVTM, CDR2 ANQGSEA. Germline trimming cut 1 base from V and 1 base from J; bases unmatched to any gene: 12. CDR3 loop: CSVEVAGTGVKRNTEAFF. Written as DNA, the CDR3 is TGCAGCGTTGAAGTTGCCGGGACAGGGGTGAAACGGAACACTGAAGCTTTCTTT.

Many counts were recorded for this clonotype. This chain links TRBV9 with TRBJ1-2; perhaps TRBD1 as D (6 bases). The CDR3 sequence is 15 residues long. Germline-derived CDR1 and CDR2 are SGDLS and YYNGEE. Trimming removed 4 bases at V and 8 bases at J, with 21 bases between. The DNA of the CDR3 is TGTGCCAGCAGCCCCTCCGCAGGGGAGGAAGAGGGCTACACCTTC. Encoded protein: CASSPSAGEEEGYTF.

This clonotype was counted ten times or more. The chain uses TRBV11-2 and TRBJ2-7; D unclear. The germline V gene has CDR1 SGHAT and CDR2 FQNNGV. The V end was cut by 5 bases, the J end by 7 bases, with 12 bases between. The CDR3 spans 12 residues. This CDR3 is CASSPINVEQYF. DNA for the CDR3: TGTGCCAGCAGCCCTATCAACGTAGAGCAGTACTTC.

This clonotype was detected ten times or more. The V gene is TRBV29-1, the J gene TRBJ2-2; D remains unclear. This CDR3 is 12 amino acids long. Germline-derived CDR1 and CDR2 are SQVTM and ANQGSEA. The ends were cut back, 4 bases at V and 2 bases at J, with 5 bases in the middle. Here the CDR3 reads CSVVTNTGELFF. The CDR3 DNA reads TGCAGCGTTGTCACAAACACCGGGGAGCTGTTTTTT.

V and J are TRBV5-5 and TRBJ1-2; possibly TRBD1 for D (6 bases). Trimming took off 4 bases at V and 4 bases at J, with 14 bases between the two ends. Germline assignment: CDR1 SGHKS and CDR2 YYEKEE (reference sequence). This CDR3 is built from 14 residues. CDR3 protein: CASSIRTGIYGYTF. CDR3 nucleotides: TGTGCCAGCAGCATAAGAACAGGGATCTATGGCTACACCTTC.

This clonotype is a singleton in its sample. CDR3 coding DNA: TGTGCCAGCAGCCCCAAGTGGGAGCAGTACTTC. It is translated as CASSPKWEQYF. The V and J genes are TRBV7-9 and TRBJ2-7; D uncertain. V was pared by 5 bases and J by 7 bases, with 9 bases between. The CDR3 length is 11 residues. Germline-derived CDR1 and CDR2 are SEHNR and FQNEAQ (reference sequence).

At least ten counts were recorded for this clonotype. J is TRBJ2-5 and V is TRBV7-2, with D possibly being TRBD1 (5 bases). Germline V gene sequence: CDR1 SGHTA, CDR2 FQGNSA. The CDR3 length is 14 residues. V lost 5 bases, J lost 1 base, and 11 bases lay in between. The CDR3 region is CASSGRVGQETQYF. In DNA, the CDR3 is TGTGCCAGCAGCGGCAGGGTGGGCCAAGAGACCCAGTACTTC.

A few counts support this clonotype. The chain couples TRBV5-5 to TRBJ1-1, with TRBD1 matching 9 bases. Germline V lookup: CDR1 SGHKS, CDR2 YYEKEE (reference sequence). This CDR3 region has 15 residues. Germline trimming cut 2 bases from V and 4 bases from J; bases unmatched to any gene: 6. CDR3 DNA: TGTGCCAGCAGCTTTGATTGGGACAGGGTCACTGAAGCTTTCTTT. Residues: CASSFDWDRVTEAFF.

Notes on this clonotype: This may arise from a read error, as a much more abundant clone is one base away. The V call is TRBV9, the J call TRBJ1-1; D is uncertain. Germline loops: CDR1 SGDLS, CDR2 YYNGEE. Trimming shortened V by 0 bases and J by 3 bases, and 9 bases separated the two germline ends. There are 14 residues in the CDR3. The CDR3 DNA reads as TGTGCCAGCAGCGTAGATGCGGCTGACACTGAAGCTTTCTTT. Translation gives CASSVDAADTEAFF.

This clonotype came up once. The rearrangement links TRBV2 to TRBJ1-2, with D tentatively TRBD1 (6 bases). This CDR3 comprises 14 residues. Germline assignment: CDR1 SNHLY and CDR2 FYNNEI. Between the trimmed V and J ends, which lost 3 bases and 2 bases, there was a span of 10 bases. CDR3 nucleotides: TGTGCCAGCAGTGAGGACAGCACAAACTATGGCTACACCTTC. Amino acid sequence: CASSEDSTNYGYTF.

V is TRBV7-8 and J is TRBJ1-3, with 7 bases matching TRBD1. Trimming at V came to 5 bases and at J to 0 bases, leaving 7 bases not matched to a gene. CDR1 and CDR2 (germline): SGHVS, FQNEAQ. The CDR3 loop spans 16 amino acids. CDR3 sequence: CASSPGQATSGNTIYF. The CDR3 nucleotides read TGTGCCAGCAGCCCAGGACAGGCGACCTCTGGAAACACCATATATTTT.

The chain uses TRBV4-2 and TRBJ1-5; 9 bases are a match to TRBD1. There are 17 residues in the CDR3. J gave up 1 base and V 4 bases, and 8 bases lay outside the gene matches. The germline gives CDR1 LGHNA, CDR2 YNFKEQ. The DNA of the CDR3 is TGTGCCAGCAGCCGTACGGGGACAGGGAGCAGCAATCAGCCCCAGCATTTT. Protein sequence: CASSRTGTGSSNQPQHF.

Notes on this clonotype: With a much larger clone just one base away, this may be a read error. The V and J genes are TRBV9 and TRBJ2-2; D gene uncertain. This CDR3 comprises 13 residues. The germline V gene encodes CDR1 SGDLS and CDR2 YYNGEE. Trimming took off 5 bases at V and 3 bases at J, with 8 bases between the two ends. DNA of the CDR3: TGTGCCAGCAGTCGTTCGCACACCGGGGAGCTGTTTTTT. Protein: CASSRSHTGELFF.

This clonotype was detected ten times or more. The chain links TRBV24-1 to TRBJ1-2, with D unclear. V dropped 3 bases and J dropped 6 bases, with 19 bases sitting between them. Per the germline V gene, CDR1 is KGHDR and CDR2 is SFDVKD. The CDR3 has 16 residues. The CDR3 DNA is TGTGCCACCAGTGATCGTCGGGGAGGACTTACACATGGCTACACCTTC. Its translation is CATSDRRGGLTHGYTF.

This clonotype occurred once. CDR3 region: CSVVKVGRGDYGYTF. CDR3 nucleotides: TGCAGCGTTGTAAAGGTCGGCAGGGGCGACTATGGCTACACCTTC. V usage is TRBV29-1 and J usage is TRBJ1-2; the D gene is possibly TRBD1 (6 bases). Trimming removed 4 bases from V and 3 bases from J, with 18 bases in between. Germline V gene sequence: CDR1 SQVTM, CDR2 ANQGSEA. This CDR3 spans 15 amino acids.

V usage is TRBV12-3 or TRBV12-4 and J usage is TRBJ2-7, with D possibly TRBD2 on 5 matching bases. CDR3 length: 14 amino acids. Trimming stripped 2 bases from V and 2 bases from J, with 10 bases between. Here the CDR3 reads CASSLMGEPYEQYF. The CDR3 DNA reads TGTGCCAGCAGTTTAATGGGAGAACCCTACGAGCAGTACTTC.

The rearrangement uses TRBV10-3 and TRBJ2-1; 16 positions agree with TRBD2. V dropped 6 bases and J dropped 9; count of bases not matched to a gene: 8. Germline V gene lookup returns CDR1 ENHRY and CDR2 SYGVKD. The CDR3 totals 16 residues. The CDR3 coding sequence is TGTGCCATCAGGAACTCCGGGACTAGCGGGGGGGGTGAGCAGTTCTTC. It is translated as CAIRNSGTSGGGEQFF.

The gene calls are TRBV24-1 and TRBJ1-5; the D gene is possibly TRBD1 (5 bases). The CDR3 extends over 14 amino acids. Per the germline V gene, CDR1 is KGHDR and CDR2 is SFDVKD. Deletions cut 3 bases from V and 11 bases from J, with 16 bases between. CDR3 region: CATSDGDRKETQHF. The DNA of the CDR3 is TGTGCCACCAGTGATGGTGACAGAAAAGAGACCCAGCATTTT.